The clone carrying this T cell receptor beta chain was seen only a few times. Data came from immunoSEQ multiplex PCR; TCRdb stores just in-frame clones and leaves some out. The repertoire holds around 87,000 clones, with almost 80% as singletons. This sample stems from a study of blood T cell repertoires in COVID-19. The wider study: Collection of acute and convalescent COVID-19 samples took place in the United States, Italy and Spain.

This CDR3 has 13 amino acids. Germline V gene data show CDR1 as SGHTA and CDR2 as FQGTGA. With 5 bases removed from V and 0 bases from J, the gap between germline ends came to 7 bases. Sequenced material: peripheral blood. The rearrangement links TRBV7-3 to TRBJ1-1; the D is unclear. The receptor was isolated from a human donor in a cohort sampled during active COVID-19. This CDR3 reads CASSREMNTEAFF. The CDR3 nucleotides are TGTGCCAGCAGCCGAGAAATGAACACTGAAGCTTTCTTT.